The sequence of this T cell receptor beta chain was determined in a study of blood T cell repertoires in COVID-19 (TCRdb year 2020). Study-level background: Collaborator samples came from the United States, Italy and Spain and covered acute and convalescent phases of COVID-19. Samples came from the ongoing ImmuneRACE study (first 160 participants) plus 1,254 subjects from 6 global collaborators. The material from the prospective study consisted of cDNA or gDNA derived from T cells, B-cell-depleted T cells, or PBMCs. Where available, HLA class I and class II types were obtained from metadata supplied by the sample provider rather than from assay-based typing. Sample metadata almost always included a de-identified subject ID, COVID-19 status, age in years and sex. Deeply sampled blood TCRbeta repertoires from subjects exposed to, actively infected with, or recovered from COVID-19 were included in the dataset. The repertoires were made available in a free public database intended to serve as a resource for research on the immune response to SARS-CoV-2.

The immunoSEQ Assay, a bias-controlled multiplex PCR, was used to amplify TCRbeta CDR3 regions from genomic DNA. Under the source paper's analysis protocol: Within the assay, amplification of reference gene primers was used to estimate how many nucleated cells each sample contained. To quantify the absolute abundance of each unique TCRbeta CDR3 rearrangement, sequence reads were collapsed and filtered. For each sample, productive Simpson clonality was calculated as the square root of Simpson's diversity index over productive rearrangements. Not all clones reach the TCRdb copy of this immuneACCESS table, which keeps in-frame sequences only. Checked studies attribute under half of the gap to unresolved V genes and leave the rest unexplained. V and J calls and clone size follow that table, whereas D and trimming were derived from the DNA. This sample lists some 210,000 clones; 84% were detected once. In total, the top ten clones hold approximately 5% of the sample.

Relative to germline, V is missing 6 bases and J is missing 5 bases, with 12 bases of the junction outside any gene match. The germline V gene encodes CDR1 LGHDT and CDR2 YNNKEL (reference sequence). The CDR3 runs 17 residues from the cysteine to the phenylalanine. The entry retains the CDR3 DNA only, 51 bases that are in frame from base 1. Each collaborating institution followed its own protocols to collect whole blood in K2EDTA tubes. For TCRbeta analysis, collaborators shipped samples as frozen whole blood, isolated PBMCs, or DNA extracted from either of those sample types. This clone was detected once. What this receptor recognizes is not known. Per-nucleotide qualities are absent, and no much larger clonotype sits a single base away. What the work shows at the level of the full study, not this receptor alone: Clinical and demographic metadata were provided uncurated, with the amount varying by source and participant.

The chain is assembled from TRBV3-1 (or the pseudogene TRBV3-2) and TRBJ2-4, and TRBD2 matches 11 of the central bases. The sequence was obtained from a woman between 65 and 79 years old with active or convalescent COVID-19. Sequencing used peripheral blood. At the DNA level, the sequence is TGTGCCAGCAGTCTAAATCCCGGGACTAGCGGCCAAAACATTCAGTACTTC. Its coded protein is CASSLNPGTSGQNIQYF.